This T cell receptor (beta chain) appears in the sequencing data of a study of blood T cells in healthy people across ages (dated by TCRdb to about 2015). Context from the whole study: In model experiments, template switching captured about one uniquely barcoded TCR beta cDNA molecule for every two T cells. Age-related changes in TCR beta repertoire diversity were measured in the study by deep sequencing normalized with unique cDNA molecular identifiers. The donors were divided into four age groups: young (average about 15 years), middle-aged (about 39), aged (approximately 59) and long-lived (82). To avoid experimental bias, donors of different ages were distributed randomly across sequencing lanes. Using the same blood draw, the study looked at two additional independent replicas of 1 million unique cDNA reads for two donors, one aged 18 to 30 and the other aged 80 or older.

Spanning cysteine to phenylalanine, the CDR3 consists of 13 amino acids. The read is trimmed to its CDR3 DNA, 39 bases read in frame from base 1. Based on the germline V gene (reference sequence), the CDR1 and CDR2 sequences are PRHDT and FYEKMQ. V lost 6 bases and J lost 3 bases; the stretch between them is 12 bases long. The paper's findings and limits, for the study overall: Because donor CMV infection status was unknown, age-related changes in expanded clonotypes were potentially confounded. The long-lived group showed more naive CD4+ T cells, fewer expanded clones and increased TCR diversity than the aged group, suggesting age selection. Observed TCR beta diversity per million T cells fell roughly linearly with age, and a significant reduction was already apparent by age about 38. Conclusive comparison of naive and antigen-experienced compartments was prevented by the profiling of bulk unsorted PBMCs. Observed TCR beta diversity correlated strongly with the percentage of naive T cells measured by flow cytometry. Total diversity estimates from one million sequenced T cells were considered lower bounds and underestimates.

The library was obtained by 5' RACE. The sequencer listed for this sample is Illumina HiSeq 2500. A second PCR of 7 to 11 cycles was run with a J-beta primer mix and a sample-barcoded 5' primer. A unique molecular identifier was introduced onto each TCR beta cDNA molecule by a template-switch 5' adaptor carrying 12 random nucleotides. Each sample yielded at least 3 million CDR3-containing paired-end reads. First-strand cDNA synthesis was performed from all RNA using the Mint cDNA synthesis kit, with priming by a TRBC-specific oligonucleotide. After uracil-DNA glycosylase treatment, a first 18-cycle PCR used universal primers M1SS and BC2_uni_R on all cDNA. In the source study's methods: For normalization, 1 million high-quality reads were randomly selected from each sample, with every read carrying a distinct molecular identifier. Instead of being binned into consensus sequences, reads that shared molecular identifiers were thrown out. MiTCR, run with a Q25 quality threshold and the strictest error-elimination algorithm, handled CDR3 identification, clonotype clustering and error correction. A nonparametric unseen species model using Euler transformation provided a lower-bound estimate of total TCR beta diversity. The raw public data were reprocessed by TCRdb itself: fastp quality trimming at Q25, MiXCR clonotype calling, in-frame beta chains only. Identical CDR3 proteins give one entry, which carries the most common genes and DNA. Clone size and V and J calls follow TCRdb, not the original study. The sample has 1.5 million to 2 million distinct CDR3 sequences on record, around half of them singletons. The biggest ten clones account for approximately 2% of the sample.

As concerns this clonotype: No cognate antigen has been identified for it. No base qualities exist here, and no much larger clone lies one base off it.

Donors were 35 to 40 systemically healthy Caucasian individuals from Russia aged roughly 6 to 95 years. Approximately 11 milliliters of peripheral blood were drawn from each donor into EDTA-treated Vacutainer tubes. Ficoll-Paque density-gradient centrifugation was used to isolate PBMCs, with at least 7 million per sample. Trizol reagent was used to extract total RNA from the PBMCs, yielding at least 5.5 micrograms per sample. Naive CD45RAhigh/CD27high T cell percentages were measured by flow cytometry on a PBMC aliquot from every donor. The TCR was taken from a middle-aged woman in good health. The sequencing input was blood. The sequence joins TRBV13 to TRBJ2-7; no D gene is confidently identified. CDR3 protein: CASSSRNRYEQYF. Here is the DNA: TGTGCCAGCAGTTCACGAAACCGCTACGAGCAGTACTTC.